This T cell receptor beta chain was sequenced during a study of T cells in Graves' hyperthyroidism and ophthalmopathy. The wider study: The authors collected peripheral blood at initial diagnosis, before any treatment.

Researchers took RNA transcripts and amplified the TCR beta CDR3 regions from them. The study used the HTBI primer set for a first-round RT-PCR of the TCR CDR3. Each CDR3 protein is one row after TCRdb ran MiXCR on the multiplex PCR reads. The sample includes 400,000 to 550,000 distinct CDR3 sequences, roughly a quarter of them seen just once. This clonotype was recorded at least ten times. Antigen specificity is unknown. With 1 base removed from V and 0 bases from J, the gap between germline ends came to 12 bases. The CDR3 is made up of 15 amino acids. CDR1 and CDR2 (germline): DFQATT, SNEGSKA (reference sequence). Regarding the study as a whole: Most thyroid clonotypes with frequency above 0.001 were detected in blood. Before onset, by a median of about seven months, the model predicted ophthalmopathy.

Each ophthalmopathy patient scored at least 3 on the Clinical Activity Score and at least 4 on NOSPECS grade, with duration under 3 months. The sequence was collected from a woman in her 30s with Graves' ophthalmopathy. The sequenced material came from blood. The chain combines TRBV20-1 with TRBJ1-1; D is ambiguous. The CDR3: CSARVLDAMNTEAFF. In DNA, the CDR3 is TGCAGTGCTAGAGTGCTGGACGCCATGAACACTGAAGCTTTCTTT.